This TCR beta chain originates from a study of CD8 T cells in ankylosing spondylitis. There are 13 residues in the CDR3. Germline assignment: CDR1 ENHRY and CDR2 SYGVKD. Study observations and caveats: Within peripheral blood, clones linked to disease were CD8+ and relatively rare. Among TCR beta sequences, a motif of several highly homologous variants appeared characteristic of ankylosing spondylitis blood. Reportedly, disease-linked clones are significantly enriched in ankylosing spondylitis patients' matched synovial fluid.

Quantitative 5'-RACE with molecular barcodes generated TCR beta libraries. Each CDR3 protein gets one entry after TCRdb re-called the 5' RACE reads with MiXCR. The sample holds fewer than 550,000 distinct CDR3 sequences, about 5% seen once. Note on this clonotype: Its cognate antigen is unknown. A much larger clone sits a single nucleotide away, making a read error possible.

The V gene is TRBV10-3, the J gene TRBJ2-2; a possible D gene is TRBD2 (5 bases). The TCR sequence derives from a male donor with ankylosing spondylitis. Sequencing was performed on blood, either unsorted or a sorted T cell fraction (not recorded which). The CDR3 DNA reads TGTGCCATCAGTGATCTAGAAACCGGGGAGATGTTTTTT. Translating gives CAISDLETGEMFF.